The clone carrying this T cell receptor beta chain showed up just a few times. Its antigen is unknown. These data are taken from a study of T cell responses to AZD1222 COVID-19 vaccine. This CDR3 has 18 amino acids. The data were produced by immunoSEQ multiplex PCR, yet TCRdb's version contains in-frame clones alone and is incomplete. The sample lists 100,000 to 150,000 clones, 80% to 90% occurring once. Study-level results: Baseline testing showed seropositivity in only a handful of AZD1222 recipients. Among vaccine-associated CD4 TCRs, coverage spanned spike, with dominance at 160-218 and 743-854. Among the donors, most were white British and more were female, and clonal diversity was possibly underestimated.

The TCR was taken from an adult in good health. Sequenced material: peripheral blood, taken on day 0 of AZD1222 vaccination. This chain connects TRBV21-1 to TRBJ2-2; the table's D call TRBD1 went unverified against the DNA. TRBV21-1 corresponds to a pseudogene. This CDR3 reads CASSKVPGQEANTGELFF. CDR3 bases: TGTGCCAGCAGCAAGGTCCCAGGACAGGAGGCCAACACCGGGGAGCTGTTTTTT.